This T cell receptor beta chain was captured by sequencing in a study of OX40 agonist ivuxolimab in advanced cancers. Sequencing was performed with immunoSEQ multiplex PCR; in TCRdb, only in-frame clones are kept and a portion is missing. The data hold roughly 60,000 clones, with roughly nine tenths observed a single time. Study-wide points: With doses of 0.1-3.0 mg/kg, partial responders showed among the lowest clonal expansion.

The germline V gene has CDR1 SGHNT and CDR2 YENEEA. This CDR3 has 14 amino acids. Trimming at V came to 1 base and at J to 5 bases, leaving 4 bases not matched to a gene. About this clone itself: Its target is unknown.

This chain links TRBV11-3 with TRBJ2-5; 7 nucleotides match TRBD2. The material sequenced was CD4+ or CD8+ T cells sorted from blood, taken in a trial of the OX40 agonist ivuxolimab. The sequence was obtained from an adult with an advanced solid tumor such as melanoma, head and neck, liver or kidney cancer. CDR3 loop: CASSLGEGKETQYF. For the CDR3, the DNA is TGTGCCAGCAGCTTAGGGGAGGGGAAGGAGACCCAGTACTTC.